In its sample, the clone carrying this TCR beta chain was seen a few times. This entry comes from a study of T cells after yellow fever vaccination. TCRdb ran MiXCR on the 5' RACE reads and lists one entry per CDR3 protein. The table lists some 240,000 distinct CDR3 sequences, approximately 3% of them singletons, with less than 3.5% in the top ten. With V trimmed by 6 bases and J by 5 bases, 6 bases remained unmatched. Germline CDR1 is KGHSH and CDR2 is LQKENI. The CDR3 covers 14 residues. V is TRBV18 and J is TRBJ2-7, with TRBD1 matching 11 bases. This sample comprised CD4+ T cells sorted from PBMCs, obtained 10 days after the yellow fever booster vaccination. The sequence came from a man aged 18 to 29 who received the YFV17D yellow fever vaccine. The chain's CDR3 is CASSRGQGADEQYF. The CDR3 region has the DNA TGTGCCAGCTCCCGAGGACAGGGGGCAGACGAGCAGTACTTC. Full variable domain (rest looked up from reference TRBV18 and TRBJ2-7): NAGVMQNPRHLVRRRGQEARLRCSPMKGHSHVYWYRQLPEEGLKFMVYLQKENIIDESGMPKERFSAEFPKEGPSILRIQQVVRGDSAAYFCASSRGQGADEQYFGPGTRLTVT.